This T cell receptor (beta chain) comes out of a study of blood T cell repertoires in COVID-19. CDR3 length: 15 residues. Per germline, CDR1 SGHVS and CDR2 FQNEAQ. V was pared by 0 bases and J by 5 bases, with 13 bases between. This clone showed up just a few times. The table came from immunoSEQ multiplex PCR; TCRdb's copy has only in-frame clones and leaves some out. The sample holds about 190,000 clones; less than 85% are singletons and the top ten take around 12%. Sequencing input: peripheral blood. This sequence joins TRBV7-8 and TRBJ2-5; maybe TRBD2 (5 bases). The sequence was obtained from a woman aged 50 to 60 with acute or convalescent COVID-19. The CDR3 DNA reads TGTGCCAGCAGCTTAGCGACGGGGTTTCGGGAGACCCAGTACTTC. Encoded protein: CASSLATGFRETQYF.